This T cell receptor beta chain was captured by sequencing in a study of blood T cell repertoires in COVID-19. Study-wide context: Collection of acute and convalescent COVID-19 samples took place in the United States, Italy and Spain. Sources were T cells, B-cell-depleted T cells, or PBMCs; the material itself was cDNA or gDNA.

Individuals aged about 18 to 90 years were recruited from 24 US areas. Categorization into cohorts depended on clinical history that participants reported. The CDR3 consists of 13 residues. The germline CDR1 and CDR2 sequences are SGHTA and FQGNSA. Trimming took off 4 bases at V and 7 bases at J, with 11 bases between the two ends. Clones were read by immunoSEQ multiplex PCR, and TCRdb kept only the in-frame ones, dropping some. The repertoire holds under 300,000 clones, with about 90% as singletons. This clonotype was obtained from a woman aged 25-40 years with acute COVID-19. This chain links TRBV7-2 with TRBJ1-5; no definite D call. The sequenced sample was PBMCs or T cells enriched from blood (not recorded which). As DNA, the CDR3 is TGTGCCAGCAGCTCAACATCTTGGCAGCCCCAGCATTTT. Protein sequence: CASSSTSWQPQHF. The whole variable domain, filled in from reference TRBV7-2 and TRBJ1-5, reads GAGVSQSPSNKVTEKGKDVELRCDPISGHTALYWYRQSLGQGLEFLIYFQGNSAPDKSGLPSDRFSAERTGGSVSTLTIQRTQQEDSAVYLCASSSTSWQPQHFGDGTRLSIL.